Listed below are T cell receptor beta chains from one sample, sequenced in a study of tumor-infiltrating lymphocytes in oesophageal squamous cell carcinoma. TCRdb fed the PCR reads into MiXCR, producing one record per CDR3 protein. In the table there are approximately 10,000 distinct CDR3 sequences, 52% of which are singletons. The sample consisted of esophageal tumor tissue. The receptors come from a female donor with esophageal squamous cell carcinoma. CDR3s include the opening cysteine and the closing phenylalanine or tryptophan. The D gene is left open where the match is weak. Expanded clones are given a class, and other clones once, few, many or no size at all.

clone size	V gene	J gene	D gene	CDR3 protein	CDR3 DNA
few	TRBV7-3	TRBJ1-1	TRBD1	CASSSTGGVGEAFF	TGTGCCAGCAGCTCAACAGGGGGGGTGGGTGAAGCTTTCTTT
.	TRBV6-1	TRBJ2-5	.	CASSVSLSGETQYF	TGTGCCAGCAGTGTTAGCCTCAGTGGGGAGACCCAGTACTTC
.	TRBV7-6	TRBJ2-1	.	CASSPTSGPFGNEQFF	TGTGCTAGCAGCCCGACTTCGGGGCCTTTCGGTAATGAGCAGTTCTTC
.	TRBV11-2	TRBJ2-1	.	CASSPTRESSYNEQFF	TGTGCCAGCAGCCCAACGAGGGAAAGCTCCTACAATGAGCAGTTCTTC
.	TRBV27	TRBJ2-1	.	CASSFSAGAYNEQFF	TGTGCCAGCAGTTTCTCCGCCGGGGCCTACAATGAGCAGTTCTTC
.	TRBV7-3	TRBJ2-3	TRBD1	CASSSFRGTGVDTQYF	TGTGCCAGCAGCTCATTCCGAGGGACAGGGGTAGATACGCAGTATTTT
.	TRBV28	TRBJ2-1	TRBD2	CASKISGGSRNEQFF	TGTGCCAGCAAGATTAGCGGGGGGTCTCGGAATGAGCAGTTCTTC
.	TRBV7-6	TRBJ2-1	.	CASSGMRGSSYNEQFF	TGTGCCAGCAGCGGGATGAGGGGGAGCTCCTACAATGAGCAGTTCTTC
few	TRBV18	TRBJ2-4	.	CASSLQGRDIQYF	TGTGCCAGCTCACTACAGGGAAGGGACATTCAGTACTTC
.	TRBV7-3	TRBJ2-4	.	CASSSQPGLNIQYF	TGTGCCAGCAGCTCCCAACCGGGACTAAACATTCAGTACTTC
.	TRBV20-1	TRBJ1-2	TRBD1	CSAGDREHGYTF	TGCAGTGCAGGGGACAGGGAGCATGGCTACACCTTC
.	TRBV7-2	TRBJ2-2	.	CASSLLAYTGELFF	TGTGCCAGCAGCTTACTAGCGTACACCGGGGAGCTGTTTTTT
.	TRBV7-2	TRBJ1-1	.	CASSLAVLPEAFF	TGTGCCAGCAGCTTAGCGGTCCTCCCTGAAGCTTTCTTT
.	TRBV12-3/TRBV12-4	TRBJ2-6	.	CASSLRRAGANVLTF	TGTGCCAGCAGTTTAAGGAGGGCTGGGGCCAACGTCCTGACTTTC
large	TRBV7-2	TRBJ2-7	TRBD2	CASSLGSSGRWEQYF	TGTGCCAGCAGCTTAGGGTCTAGCGGGAGGTGGGAGCAGTACTTC
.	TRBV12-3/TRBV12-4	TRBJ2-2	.	CASSYAGELFF	TGTGCCAGCAGTTATGCCGGGGAGCTGTTTTTT
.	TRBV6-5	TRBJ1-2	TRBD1	CASSYSRGNYGYTF	TGTGCCAGCAGTTACTCCAGGGGGAACTATGGCTACACCTTC
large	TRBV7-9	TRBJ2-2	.	CASSLHTVTGELFF	TGTGCCAGCAGCTTACACACTGTCACCGGGGAGCTGTTTTTT
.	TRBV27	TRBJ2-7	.	CASSLSGRVYEQYF	TGTGCCAGCAGTTTATCGGGCAGGGTCTACGAGCAGTACTTC
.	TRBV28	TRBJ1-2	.	CASSLGWHGGRGYTF	TGTGCCAGCAGTTTAGGATGGCACGGAGGTCGGGGCTACACCTTC
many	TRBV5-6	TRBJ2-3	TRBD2	CASSLGTSYSADTQYF	TGTGCCAGCAGCTTAGGGACTAGCTATAGTGCAGATACGCAGTATTTT
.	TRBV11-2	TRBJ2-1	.	CASSVRDPISYNEQFF	TGTGCCAGCAGCGTCCGGGACCCCATCTCCTACAATGAGCAGTTCTTC
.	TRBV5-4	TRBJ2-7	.	CASSLELGREQYF	TGTGCCAGCAGCTTGGAACTGGGACGCGAGCAGTACTTC
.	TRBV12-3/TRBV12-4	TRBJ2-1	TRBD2	CASSPLLSSGRARTYNEQFF	TGTGCCAGCAGTCCCCTCCTCTCAAGCGGGAGGGCCAGAACCTACAATGAGCAGTTCTTC
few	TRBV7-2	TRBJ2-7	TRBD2	CASSQQSGSSYEQYF	TGTGCCAGCAGCCAACAAAGCGGGAGCTCATACGAGCAGTACTTC
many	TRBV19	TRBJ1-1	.	CASSIVGSGNTEAFF	TGTGCCAGTAGTATAGTCGGCAGTGGCAACACTGAAGCTTTCTTT
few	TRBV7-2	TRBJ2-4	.	CASSLAGSSQPVKNIQYF	TGTGCCAGCAGCTTAGCGGGGAGCAGTCAACCGGTCAAAAACATTCAGTACTTC
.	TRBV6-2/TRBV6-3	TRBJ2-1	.	CASRLPGLRNEQFF	TGTGCCAGCAGACTTCCGGGTCTTAGGAATGAGCAGTTCTTC
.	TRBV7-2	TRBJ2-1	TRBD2	CASSLGTTYNEQFF	TGTGCCAGCAGCTTGGGGACTACCTATAATGAGCAGTTCTTC
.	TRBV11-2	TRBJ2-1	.	CASRLQQNNEQFF	TGTGCCAGCAGGTTACAACAGAACAATGAGCAGTTCTTC
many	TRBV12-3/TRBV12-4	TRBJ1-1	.	CASSAEEDGDTEAFF	TGTGCCAGCAGTGCCGAGGAGGACGGGGACACTGAAGCTTTCTTT